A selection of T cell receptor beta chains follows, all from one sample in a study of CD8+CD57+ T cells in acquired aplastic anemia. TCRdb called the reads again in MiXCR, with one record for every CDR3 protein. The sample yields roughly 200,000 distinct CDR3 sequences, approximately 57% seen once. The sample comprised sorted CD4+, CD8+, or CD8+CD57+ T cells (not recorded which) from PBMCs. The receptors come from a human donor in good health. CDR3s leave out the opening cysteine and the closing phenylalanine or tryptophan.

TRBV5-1,ASSWAGTGVQETQY
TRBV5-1,ASSLDQGKGWNQPQH
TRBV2,ASSELGGGDGYT
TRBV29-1,SGSNTEAF
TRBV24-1,ATSDSSGTLNEQF
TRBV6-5,ASRPGLDTEAF
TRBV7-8,ASSLVQGHRELF
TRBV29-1,SVANDMDNSPLH
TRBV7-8,ASSERGTSHQPQH
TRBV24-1,ATSSQSNTGELF
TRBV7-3,ASSLGVYNSPLH
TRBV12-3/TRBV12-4,ASSPTTGGRTEAF
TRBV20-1,SAEDLSDTQY
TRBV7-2,ASRLGFGAVPY
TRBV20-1,SAGETQY
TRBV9,ASSPRLAGDREQF
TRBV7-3,ASSLGPGLAGELF
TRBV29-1,SVGTGSGANTEAF
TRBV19,ASRTGSPEAF
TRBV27,ASSSVGLNNEQF
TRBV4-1,ASSQARGNSYEQY
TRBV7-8,ASSLDVQGAHEQY
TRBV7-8,ASSLVWGSGNTIY
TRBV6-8,ASSEAVLYEQY
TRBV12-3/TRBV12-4,ASSLDSSGSDIQY
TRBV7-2,ASSLMTQSQPQH
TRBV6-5,ASRSARSVNSPLH
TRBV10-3,ATRETSTTDTQY
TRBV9,ASSVTGGIEAF
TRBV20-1,SARGSGGYEQY
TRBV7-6,ASSSNQPGTGAEQY